This T cell receptor (beta chain) was obtained from a study of blood T cells in healthy people across ages. Drawing of peripheral blood yielded roughly 10 milliliters from each donor. Study-wide findings and caveats: Among T cells, TCR beta diversity per million cells dropped roughly linearly as age rose.

A second PCR, run for about 7 to 11 cycles, used a sample-barcoded 5' primer plus a J-beta primer mix. Every cDNA molecule carried a tag from a template-switch adaptor bearing 12 random nucleotides. Via MiXCR, TCRdb re-called the 5' RACE reads, giving one row per CDR3 protein. The data contain about 760,000 distinct CDR3 sequences, more than 50% of them singletons. Trimming pared 5 bases from V and 10 bases from J, leaving 9 bases between. Looked up from germline, CDR1 is MDHEN and CDR2 is SYDVKM. The CDR3 is made up of 11 amino acids. On this clonotype itself: The antigen remains unidentified.

This sequence originates from a man aged 40-49 years in good health. The genes are TRBV28 and TRBJ2-1; D not resolved. The sequenced material came from blood. CDR3 coding DNA: TGTGCCAGCAGTCCCCCAGGCGAGCAGTTCTTC. Its protein product is CASSPPGEQFF.